A selection of T cell receptor beta chains follows, all from one sample in a study of T cells in Graves' hyperthyroidism and ophthalmopathy. TCRdb re-called the multiplex PCR reads through MiXCR, storing one row per CDR3 protein. The data contain around 540,000 distinct CDR3 sequences, about 15% of them singletons. The sample comprised blood. These receptors all stem from a woman aged 25 to 39 with Graves' ophthalmopathy. CDR3s include the opening cysteine and the closing phenylalanine or tryptophan. D genes are given only for firm matches. Rows give clone size only sometimes, using once, few, many, or a class for an expanded clone.

V	J	size	D	DNA	CDR3
TRBV6-1	TRBJ1-5	few	-	TGTGCCAGCAGTGGGAAAGTGGGAGGGAAACCCCAGCATTTT	CASSGKVGGKPQHF
TRBV11-2	TRBJ2-1	many	-	TGTGCCAGCAGCTTAATGCGACAGGTGGTTTACAATGAGCAGTTCTTC	CASSLMRQVVYNEQFF
TRBV6-1	TRBJ1-2	-	-	TGTGCCAGCAGTGAATTTGGGGAGAACTATGGCTACACCTTC	CASSEFGENYGYTF
TRBV4-2	TRBJ2-5	-	-	TGTGCCAGCAGCCCTGGCCTAGCCAGTGAGACCCAGTACTTC	CASSPGLASETQYF
TRBV4-1	TRBJ1-3	-	-	TGCGCCAGCAGCTACGGACGGAGCTCTGAAAACACCATATATTTT	CASSYGRSSENTIYF
TRBV20-1	TRBJ2-1	many	TRBD2	TGCAGTGCTACCAATACCGGGACTAGCGGGAGTACTGAGCAGTTCTTC	CSATNTGTSGSTEQFF
TRBV12-3/TRBV12-4	TRBJ2-1	few	-	TGTGCCAGCAGTTTAGGTCCAGGCGGGCCCGGAACCCAGTTCTTC	CASSLGPGGPGTQFF
TRBV7-6	TRBJ2-1	-	TRBD2	TGTGCCAGCAGCTTAGATCCTAGCGGGAGTCCCCATGAGCAGTTCTTC	CASSLDPSGSPHEQFF
TRBV28	TRBJ2-7	few	-	TGTGCCACCCACCCCGAGGGGGTCACCTACGAGCAGTACTTC	CATHPEGVTYEQYF
TRBV28	TRBJ1-4	-	TRBD1	TGTGCCAGCAGTGACAGGGGTTGGGGAAAACTGTTTTTT	CASSDRGWGKLFF
TRBV15	TRBJ2-5	many	TRBD1	TGTGCCACCAGCAGAGGACAGGGGAGAGGGGAGACCCAGTACTTC	CATSRGQGRGETQYF